One sample yielded the 6 T cell receptor beta chains listed below, sequenced in a study of cytomegalovirus exposure and HLA in healthy donors. The assay was immunoSEQ multiplex PCR, and TCRdb's table has in-frame clones only and misses some. Among about 150,000 clones listed, around 83% were seen once. Sequencing was performed on PBMCs. The receptors were sampled from a human donor in good health.

This clone has more than one count but fewer than ten. The chain couples TRBV15 to TRBJ1-5; D is perhaps TRBD1 (6 bases). Deletions cut 4 bases from V and 4 bases from J, with 14 bases between. The CDR3 covers 15 residues. Germline loops: CDR1 LNHNV, CDR2 YYDKDF (reference sequence). This CDR3 is CATSIATGLNQPQHF. CDR3 bases: TGTGCCACCAGCATAGCGACAGGCCTGAATCAGCCCCAGCATTTT.

This rearrangement joins TRBV2 to TRBJ1-1; 10 nucleotides align to TRBD1. CDR1 SNHLY and CDR2 FYNNEI come from the germline V gene. The length of the CDR3 is 15 residues. V gave up 5 bases and J gave up 5 bases; unmatched junction bases: 8. In DNA form, the CDR3 reads TGTGCCAGCAGTAGGGAGGACAGGGGGACAACTGAAGCTTTCTTT. It encodes CASSREDRGTTEAFF.

This clone was seen just once. The gene calls are TRBV4-1 and TRBJ2-1, with 12 bases identical to TRBD2. V lost 4 bases, J lost 9 bases, and 25 bases stayed unmatched. This CDR3 is 21 amino acids long. The germline V gene encodes CDR1 MGHRA and CDR2 YSYEKL. The CDR3 reads CASSLSSGRTSGIRLSSEQFF. As DNA, the CDR3 is TGCGCCAGCAGCCTCTCCTCGGGGCGGACTAGCGGGATTCGTCTATCGAGTGAGCAGTTCTTC.

V and J are TRBV19 and TRBJ1-5; D remains unclear. The V gene lost 7 bases and the J gene lost 5 bases, with 9 bases spanning the gap. Germline V gene data show CDR1 as LNHDA and CDR2 as SQIVND (reference sequence). The CDR3 extends over 12 amino acids. CDR3 nucleotide sequence: TGTGCCAGTACGCGACGGGATCAGCCCCAGCATTTT. Translated, it gives CASTRRDQPQHF.

This chain uses TRBV27 with TRBJ1-5; TRBD1 aligns across 8 bases. Trimming at V came to 6 bases and at J to 6 bases, leaving 16 bases not matched to a gene. From germline, CDR1 is MNHEY and CDR2 SMNVEV (reference sequence). The CDR3 runs to 17 residues. CDR3 nucleotide sequence: TGTGCCAGCAGACCAACCCCTCAAGACAGGGGTTTTCAGCCCCAGCATTTT. Translating gives CASRPTPQDRGFQPQHF.

The chain recombines TRBV6-5 with TRBJ2-2; D perhaps matches TRBD2 (5 bases). V lost 8 bases and J lost 6, with 19 bases in between. Germline CDR1 reads MNHEY; CDR2 reads SVGAGI. This CDR3 comprises 15 residues. The CDR3 sequence is CASSRAAERPGELFF. CDR3 bases: TGTGCCAGCTCACGGGCAGCGGAACGCCCCGGGGAGCTGTTTTTT.